The rows below give T cell receptor beta chains drawn from one sample of a study of blood T cell repertoires in COVID-19. Only in-frame clones appear in the TCRdb table, and some are missing; sequencing was by immunoSEQ multiplex PCR. The table lists hundreds of thousands of clones, 70% to 90% of them singletons, with about 9.9% in the top ten. Material: PBMCs or T cells enriched from blood (not recorded which). The receptors were sampled from a woman between 35 and 50 years old who had recovered from COVID-19. The CDR3 runs from the conserved cysteine through the conserved F or W.

J | V | CDR3
TRBJ2-7 | TRBV11-3 | CASNPNRGLGEQYF
TRBJ2-1 | TRBV11-3 | CASILTSVLGEQFF
TRBJ2-1 | TRBV2 | CASSWTSHYNEQFF
TRBJ1-6 | TRBV27 | CASSLGGPRRVSYNSPLHF
TRBJ1-6 | TRBV19 | CASRSTGYSYNSPLHF
TRBJ2-7 | TRBV28 | CASSLPGMRRYEQYF
TRBJ2-5 | TRBV9 | CASSVGWGGQEETQYF
TRBJ2-3 | TRBV5-6 | CASSQVAGSTDTQYF
TRBJ1-4 | TRBV5-1 | CASSLAPEEKLFF
TRBJ2-3 | TRBV2 | CASRARTGETDTQYF
TRBJ2-2 | TRBV7-9 | CASHPGGELFF
TRBJ1-3 | TRBV5-4 | CASSLARGSGNTIYF
TRBJ1-4 | TRBV28 | CASSSPAGTGEKLFF
TRBJ2-1 | TRBV7-8 | CASSLAVWSGSGNEQFF